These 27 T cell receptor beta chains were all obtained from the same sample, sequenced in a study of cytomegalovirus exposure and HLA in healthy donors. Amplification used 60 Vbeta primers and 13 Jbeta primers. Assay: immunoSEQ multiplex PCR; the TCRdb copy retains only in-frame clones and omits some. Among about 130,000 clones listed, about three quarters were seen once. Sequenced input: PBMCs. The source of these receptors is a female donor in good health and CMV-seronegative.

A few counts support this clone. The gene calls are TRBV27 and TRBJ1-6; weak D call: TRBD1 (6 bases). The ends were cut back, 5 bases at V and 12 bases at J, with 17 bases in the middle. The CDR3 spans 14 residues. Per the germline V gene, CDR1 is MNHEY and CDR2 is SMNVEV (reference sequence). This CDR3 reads CASSLRTDIGPLHF. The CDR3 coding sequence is TGTGCCAGCAGTCTAAGGACAGATATTGGACCCCTCCACTTT.

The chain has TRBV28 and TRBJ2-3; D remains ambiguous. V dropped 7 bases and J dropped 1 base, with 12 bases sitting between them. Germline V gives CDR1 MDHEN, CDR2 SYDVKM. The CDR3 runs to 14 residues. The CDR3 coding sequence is TGTGCCAGCACCATAGCTTACCGCACAGATACGCAGTATTTT. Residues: CASTIAYRTDTQYF.

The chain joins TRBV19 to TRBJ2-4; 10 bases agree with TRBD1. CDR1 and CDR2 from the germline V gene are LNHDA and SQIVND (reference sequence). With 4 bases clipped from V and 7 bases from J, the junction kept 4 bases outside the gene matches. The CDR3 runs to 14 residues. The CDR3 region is CASSNRGQGNIQYF. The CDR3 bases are TGTGCCAGTAGTAACCGGGGACAGGGGAACATTCAGTACTTC.

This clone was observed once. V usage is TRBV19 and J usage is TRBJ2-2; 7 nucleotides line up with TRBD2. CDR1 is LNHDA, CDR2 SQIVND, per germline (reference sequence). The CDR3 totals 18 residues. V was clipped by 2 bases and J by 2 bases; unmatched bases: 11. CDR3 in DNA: TGTGCCAGTAGTATAATAGGAGGGAGGGCCGGAAACACCGGGGAGCTGTTTTTT. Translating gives CASSIIGGRAGNTGELFF.

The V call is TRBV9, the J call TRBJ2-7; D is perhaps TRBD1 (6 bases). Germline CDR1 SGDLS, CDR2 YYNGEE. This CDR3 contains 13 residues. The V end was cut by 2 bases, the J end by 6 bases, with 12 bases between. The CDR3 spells CASSVIQGSEQYF. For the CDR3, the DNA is TGTGCCAGCAGCGTGATACAGGGATCCGAGCAGTACTTC. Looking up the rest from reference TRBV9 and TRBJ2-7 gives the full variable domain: DSGVTQTPKHLITATGQRVTLRCSPRSGDLSVYWYQQSLDQGLQFLIQYYNGEERAKGNILERFSAQQFPDLHSELNLSSLELGDSALYFCASSVIQGSEQYFGPGTRLTVT.

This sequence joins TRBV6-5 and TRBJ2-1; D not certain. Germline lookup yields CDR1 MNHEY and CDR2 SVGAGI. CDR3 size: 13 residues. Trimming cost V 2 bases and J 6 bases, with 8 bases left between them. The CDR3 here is CASSYADLNEQFF. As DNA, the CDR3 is TGTGCCAGCAGTTACGCGGATCTCAATGAGCAGTTCTTC.

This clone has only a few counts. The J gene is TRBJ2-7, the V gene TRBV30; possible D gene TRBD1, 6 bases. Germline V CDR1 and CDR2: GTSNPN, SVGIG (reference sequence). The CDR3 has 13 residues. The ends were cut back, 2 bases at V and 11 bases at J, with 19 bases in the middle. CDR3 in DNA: TGTGCCTGGAGTCCCACAAGGACTCAGGGGAAGTACTTC. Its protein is CAWSPTRTQGKYF.

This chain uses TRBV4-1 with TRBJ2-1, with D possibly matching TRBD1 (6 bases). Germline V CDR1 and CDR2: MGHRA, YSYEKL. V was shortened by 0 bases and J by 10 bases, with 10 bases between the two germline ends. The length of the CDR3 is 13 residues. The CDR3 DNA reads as TGCGCCAGCAGCCAAGATGTGAGGGGGGAGCAGTTCTTC. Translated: CASSQDVRGEQFF.

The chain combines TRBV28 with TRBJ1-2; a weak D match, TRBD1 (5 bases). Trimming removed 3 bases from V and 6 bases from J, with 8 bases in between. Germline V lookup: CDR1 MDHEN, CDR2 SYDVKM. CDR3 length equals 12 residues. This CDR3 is CASSLGGHGYTF. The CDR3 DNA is TGTGCCAGCAGTTTGGGGGGTCATGGCTACACCTTC.

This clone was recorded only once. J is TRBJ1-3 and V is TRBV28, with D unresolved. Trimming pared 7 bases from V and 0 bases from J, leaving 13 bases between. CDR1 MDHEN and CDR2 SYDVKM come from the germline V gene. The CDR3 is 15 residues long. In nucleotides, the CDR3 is TGTGCCAGCAAACGCGGGAGTCACTCTGGAAACACCATATATTTT. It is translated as CASKRGSHSGNTIYF.

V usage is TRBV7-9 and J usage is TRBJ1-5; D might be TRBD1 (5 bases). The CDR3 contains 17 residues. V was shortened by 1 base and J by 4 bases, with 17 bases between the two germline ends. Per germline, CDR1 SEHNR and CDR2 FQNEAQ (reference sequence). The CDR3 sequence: CASSLDKPGLSNQPQHF. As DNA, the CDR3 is TGTGCCAGCAGCTTAGATAAACCGGGACTCTCAAATCAGCCCCAGCATTTT.

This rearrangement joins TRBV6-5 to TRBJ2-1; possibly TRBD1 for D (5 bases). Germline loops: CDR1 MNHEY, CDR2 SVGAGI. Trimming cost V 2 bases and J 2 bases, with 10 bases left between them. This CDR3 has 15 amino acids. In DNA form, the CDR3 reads TGTGCCAGCAGTTACAGTCAGGGCCCCTACAATGAGCAGTTCTTC. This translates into CASSYSQGPYNEQFF.

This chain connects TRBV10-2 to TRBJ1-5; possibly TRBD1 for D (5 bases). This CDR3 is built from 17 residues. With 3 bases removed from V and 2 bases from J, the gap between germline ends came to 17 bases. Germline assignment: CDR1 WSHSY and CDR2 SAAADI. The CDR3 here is CASSDRAPRWGNQPQHF. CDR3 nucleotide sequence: TGCGCCAGCAGTGACAGGGCCCCCCGCTGGGGCAATCAGCCCCAGCATTTT.

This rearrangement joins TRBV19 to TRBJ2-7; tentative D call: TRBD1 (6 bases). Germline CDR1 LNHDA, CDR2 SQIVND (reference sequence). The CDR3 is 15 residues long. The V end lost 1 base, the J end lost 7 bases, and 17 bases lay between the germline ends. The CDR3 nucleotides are TGTGCCAGTAGTATAGGTTTCGACAGGCCAGGGGAGCAGTACTTC. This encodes CASSIGFDRPGEQYF.

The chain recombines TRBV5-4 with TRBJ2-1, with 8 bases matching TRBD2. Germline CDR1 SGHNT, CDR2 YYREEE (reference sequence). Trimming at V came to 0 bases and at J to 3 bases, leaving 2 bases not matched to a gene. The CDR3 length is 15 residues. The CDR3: CASSLGGGRYNEQFF. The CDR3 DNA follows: TGTGCCAGCAGCTTGGGCGGGGGGCGCTACAATGAGCAGTTCTTC.

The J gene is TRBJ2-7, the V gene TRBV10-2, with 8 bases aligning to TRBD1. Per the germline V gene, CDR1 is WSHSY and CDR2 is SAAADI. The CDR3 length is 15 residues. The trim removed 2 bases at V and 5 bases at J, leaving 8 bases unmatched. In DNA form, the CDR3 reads TGCGCCAGCAGTGAGGGGGGACAGGACAGGAACGAGCAGTACTTC. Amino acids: CASSEGGQDRNEQYF.

The CDR3 loop reads CASSPTLRAGGYTF. CDR3 sequence (DNA): TGTGCCAGTAGTCCGACCCTCAGGGCTGGTGGCTACACCTTC. The V gene is TRBV19, the J gene TRBJ1-2; perhaps TRBD1 as D (5 bases). This CDR3 has 14 residues. Deletions cut 5 bases from V and 7 bases from J, with 17 bases between. CDR1 and CDR2 (germline): LNHDA, SQIVND (reference sequence).

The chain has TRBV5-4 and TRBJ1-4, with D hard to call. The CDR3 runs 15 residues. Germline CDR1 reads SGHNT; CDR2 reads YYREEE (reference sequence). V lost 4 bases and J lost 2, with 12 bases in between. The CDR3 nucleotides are TGTGCCAGCAGCAGTAAAGCCGGGACTAATGAAAAACTGTTTTTT. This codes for CASSSKAGTNEKLFF. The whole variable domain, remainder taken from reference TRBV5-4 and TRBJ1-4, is ETGVTQSPTHLIKTRGQQVTLRCSSQSGHNTVSWYQQALGQGPQFIFQYYREEENGRGNFPPRFSGLQFPNYSSELNVNALELDDSALYLCASSSKAGTNEKLFFGSGTQLSVL.

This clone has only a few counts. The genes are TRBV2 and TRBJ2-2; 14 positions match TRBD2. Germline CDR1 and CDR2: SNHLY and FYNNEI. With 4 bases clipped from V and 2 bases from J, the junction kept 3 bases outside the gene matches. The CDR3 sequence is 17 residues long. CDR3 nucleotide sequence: TGTGCCAGCAGTGGGGGACTAGCGGGGGAAAACACCGGGGAGCTGTTTTTT. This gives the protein CASSGGLAGENTGELFF.

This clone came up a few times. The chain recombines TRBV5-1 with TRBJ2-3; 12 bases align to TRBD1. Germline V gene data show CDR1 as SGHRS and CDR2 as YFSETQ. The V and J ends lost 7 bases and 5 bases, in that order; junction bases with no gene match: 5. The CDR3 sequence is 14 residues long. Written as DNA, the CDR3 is TGCGCCAGCTCCCGGGACAGGGGGCAAGATACGCAGTATTTT. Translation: CASSRDRGQDTQYF.

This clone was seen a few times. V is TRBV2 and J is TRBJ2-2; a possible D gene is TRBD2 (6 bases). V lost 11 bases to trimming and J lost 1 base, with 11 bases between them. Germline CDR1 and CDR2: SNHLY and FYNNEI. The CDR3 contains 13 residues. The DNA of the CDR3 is TGTGCCGCCGGGAGACAGAACACCGGGGAGCTGTTTTTT. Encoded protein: CAAGRQNTGELFF.

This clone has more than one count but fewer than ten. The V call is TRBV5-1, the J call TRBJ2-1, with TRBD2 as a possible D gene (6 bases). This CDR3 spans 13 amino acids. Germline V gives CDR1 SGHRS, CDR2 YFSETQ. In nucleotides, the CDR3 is TGCGGGGTGGGCGGGGTGGGTTACAATGAGCAGTTCTTC. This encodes CGVGGVGYNEQFF.

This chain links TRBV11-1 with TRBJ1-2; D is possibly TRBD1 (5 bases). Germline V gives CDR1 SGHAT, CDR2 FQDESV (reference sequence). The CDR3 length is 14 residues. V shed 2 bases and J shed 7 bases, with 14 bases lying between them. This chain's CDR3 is CASSLMSGNGGYTF. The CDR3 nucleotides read TGTGCCAGCAGCTTAATGTCAGGGAACGGTGGCTACACCTTC.

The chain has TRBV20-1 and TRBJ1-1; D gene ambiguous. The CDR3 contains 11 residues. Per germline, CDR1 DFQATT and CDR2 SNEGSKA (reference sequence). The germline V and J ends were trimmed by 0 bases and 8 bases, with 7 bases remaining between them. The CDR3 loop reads CSARDSREAFF. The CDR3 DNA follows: TGCAGTGCTAGAGACTCACGGGAAGCTTTCTTT.

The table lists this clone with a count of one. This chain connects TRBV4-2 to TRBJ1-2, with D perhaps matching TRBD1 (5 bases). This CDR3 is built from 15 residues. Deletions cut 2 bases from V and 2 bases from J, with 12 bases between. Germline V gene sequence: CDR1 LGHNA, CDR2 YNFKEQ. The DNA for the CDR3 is TGTGCCAGCAGCCAACCTCAGGGTGTGAACTATGGCTACACCTTC. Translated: CASSQPQGVNYGYTF.

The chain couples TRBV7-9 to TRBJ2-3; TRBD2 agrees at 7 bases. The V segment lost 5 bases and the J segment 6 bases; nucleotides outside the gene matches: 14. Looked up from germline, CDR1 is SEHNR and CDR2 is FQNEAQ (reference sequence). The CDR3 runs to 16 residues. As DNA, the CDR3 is TGTGCCAGCAGCCCCCCTAGCGGCACCCTCCAGGATACGCAGTATTTT. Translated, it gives CASSPPSGTLQDTQYF.

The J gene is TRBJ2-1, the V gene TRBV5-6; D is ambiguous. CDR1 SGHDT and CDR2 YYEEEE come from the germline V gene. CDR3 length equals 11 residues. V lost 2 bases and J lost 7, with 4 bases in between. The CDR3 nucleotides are TGTGCCAGCAGCTTTTCAAATGAGCAGTTCTTC. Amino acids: CASSFSNEQFF.